This T cell receptor beta chain was identified in a study of blood T cell repertoires in COVID-19. At the level of the study: There were acute and convalescent COVID-19 samples, and they came from the United States, Italy and Spain. Sample material is recorded as cDNA or gDNA derived from T cells, B-cell-depleted T cells, or PBMCs.

This clone was recorded once. The CDR3 length is 18 residues. V lost 0 bases, J lost 8 bases, and 14 bases stayed unmatched. From germline, CDR1 is LGHNA and CDR2 YNFKEQ. TCRdb's copy holds only in-frame clones and misses some; the assay was immunoSEQ multiplex PCR. There are tens of thousands of clones in the sample; 86% occur only once, and 5.5% to 7% lies in the top ten. Sequenced: peripheral blood. The sequence was obtained from a man aged 50-60 years with active COVID-19. The chain links TRBV4-2 to TRBJ1-1; the match to TRBD1 covers 11 bases. CDR3 in DNA: TGTGCCAGCAGCCAAGAAAACCTGGGGACAGGGGGAGGGAGGGAAGCTTTCTTT. Translation: CASSQENLGTGGGREAFF.